This record looks at one T cell receptor (beta chain) sequence and its context. Its matching antigen is unknown. The table came from immunoSEQ multiplex PCR; TCRdb's copy has only in-frame clones and leaves some out. The sample consists of 180,000 or so clones, about 88% of them appearing once. This sample is drawn from a study of T cell responses to AZD1222 COVID-19 vaccine. Study background: Both about-4-week and about-12-week second-dose recipients were combined. Overall study results and limits: White British ancestry dominated among donors, who included more females, and clonal diversity was possibly underestimated. The study sampled repertoires only after the peak T cell response. Seropositive AZD1222 recipients at baseline numbered only five to seven.

CDR1 is SGHRS and CDR2 is YFSETQ in the germline V gene. V trimming: 4 bases; J trimming: 4 bases; junction bases outside the gene matches: 6. This CDR3 comprises 15 residues. The sample consisted of peripheral blood, taken on day 0 of AZD1222 vaccination. This chain connects TRBV5-1 to TRBJ2-5, with 11 bases aligning to TRBD1. This sequence was found in an adult in good health. CDR3 DNA: TGCGCCAGCAGCCTTGCGGGGACAGGGGGAGAGACCCAGTACTTC. Amino acids: CASSLAGTGGETQYF.